This is a list of T cell receptor beta chains from one sample in a study of T cells after yellow fever vaccination. MiXCR, applied by TCRdb to the 5' RACE reads, yields one record per CDR3 protein. The sample lists 350,000 to 450,000 distinct CDR3 sequences, 18% occurring once. Material: PBMCs, obtained before the yellow fever booster vaccination. These receptor sequences come from a man in his late teens or twenties who received the YFV17D yellow fever vaccine. The CDR3 runs from the conserved cysteine through the conserved F or W. Each record gives: D gene, clone size, J gene, V gene, CDR3 protein, CDR3 DNA. D genes are given only for firm matches. Clone size, where shown, is once, few, many, or a class for clones that have expanded.

>-|few|TRBJ2-5|TRBV29-1
CSVESGFTGGLHF
TGCAGCGTTGAGTCGGGCTTTACCGGGGGCCTACACTTC
>TRBD1|-|TRBJ2-5|TRBV6-5
CASSASGTGKETQYF
TGTGCCAGCAGCGCATCCGGGACAGGGAAGGAGACCCAGTACTTC
>-|few|TRBJ1-1|TRBV12-3/TRBV12-4
CASSLGMGGERLNTEAFF
TGTGCCAGCAGTTTAGGAATGGGGGGTGAGAGATTGAACACTGAAGCTTTCTTT
>TRBD1|-|TRBJ2-7|TRBV30
CAWSVDRGLYEQYF
TGTGCCTGGAGTGTCGACAGGGGTCTTTACGAGCAGTACTTC
>TRBD2|-|TRBJ2-1|TRBV20-1
CSARDPSGGEQFF
TGCAGTGCTAGAGATCCTAGCGGGGGTGAGCAGTTCTTC
>-|once|TRBJ2-6|TRBV7-2
CASSSQVLNSGANVLTF
TGTGCCAGCAGCTCACAGGTGTTGAACTCTGGGGCCAACGTCCTGACTTTC
>-|-|TRBJ2-5|TRBV10-2
CASTEGTGQETQYF
TGCGCCAGCACCGAGGGAACGGGACAAGAGACCCAGTACTTC
>TRBD1|few|TRBJ1-4|TRBV6-6
CASRGDRDYFF
TGTGCCAGCAGGGGGGACAGGGATTATTTTTTT
>TRBD1|few|TRBJ1-1|TRBV6-2/TRBV6-3
CASRPWTGNTEAFF
TGTGCCAGCAGGCCTTGGACAGGGAACACTGAAGCTTTCTTT
>-|-|TRBJ1-2|TRBV10-3
CAISDQESYGYTF
TGTGCCATCAGTGATCAGGAAAGCTATGGCTACACCTTC
>-|-|TRBJ1-2|TRBV7-6
CASSSGEDYGYTF
TGTGCCAGCAGCTCTGGGGAGGACTATGGCTACACCTTC
>TRBD2|-|TRBJ2-3|TRBV6-1
CASKTGLGIDTQYF
TGTGCCAGCAAGACGGGACTAGGGATAGATACGCAGTATTTT
>-|few|TRBJ1-1|TRBV25-1
CASSSGGVEAFF
TGTGCCAGCAGTTCCGGAGGGGTTGAAGCTTTCTTT
>TRBD1|-|TRBJ2-7|TRBV4-3
CASSPAGTALTYEQYF
TGCGCCAGCAGCCCAGCCGGGACAGCCTTAACCTACGAGCAGTACTTC
>-|-|TRBJ2-5|TRBV4-1
CASRGGREETQYF
TGCGCCAGCAGGGGGGGTAGGGAAGAGACCCAGTACTTC
>-|-|TRBJ2-7|TRBV5-6
CASSAQLYEQYF
TGTGCCAGCAGCGCCCAGCTATACGAGCAGTACTTC
>-|many|TRBJ1-2|TRBV12-3/TRBV12-4
CASSLEGYGYTF
TGTGCCAGCAGTTTAGAGGGGTATGGCTACACCTTC
>TRBD2|-|TRBJ2-5|TRBV5-1
CASSPEWRGDFEETQYF
TGCGCCAGCAGCCCTGAGTGGCGGGGGGATTTTGAAGAGACCCAGTACTTC
>-|few|TRBJ1-6|TRBV27
CASSLSATSPLHF
TGTGCCAGCAGTCTAAGTGCTACTTCACCCCTCCACTTT
>TRBD1|-|TRBJ2-1|TRBV6-5
CASNQDRGVNEQFF
TGTGCCAGCAACCAGGACAGGGGAGTAAATGAGCAGTTCTTC
>-|few|TRBJ1-1|TRBV6-1
CASFRTANTEAFF
TGTGCCAGCTTCAGGACAGCGAACACTGAAGCTTTCTTT
>TRBD1|few|TRBJ1-1|TRBV6-5
CASNLGQGTEAFF
TGTGCCAGCAATCTGGGACAGGGCACTGAAGCTTTCTTT
>-|-|TRBJ2-1|TRBV5-1
CASYQQGGSYNEQFF
TGCGCCAGCTACCAACAGGGAGGCTCCTACAATGAGCAGTTCTTC
>-|many|TRBJ2-5|TRBV4-3
CASSQETGSTQETQYF
TGCGCCAGCAGCCAAGAAACGGGGAGTACTCAAGAGACCCAGTACTTC
>-|many|TRBJ2-5|TRBV4-1
CASSQDFSGQETQYF
TGCGCCAGCAGCCAAGATTTTAGTGGACAAGAGACCCAGTACTTC
>-|-|TRBJ2-4|TRBV7-9
CASSEKLAKNIQYF
TGTGCCAGCAGCGAAAAGCTAGCCAAAAACATTCAGTACTTC
>-|-|TRBJ2-5|TRBV2
CASSLARKETQYF
TGTGCCAGCAGCCTGGCCCGGAAAGAGACCCAGTACTTC
>TRBD1|-|TRBJ1-1|TRBV10-3
CAISVIRDRGYTEAFF
TGTGCCATCAGTGTTATTAGAGACAGGGGGTACACTGAAGCTTTCTTT
>-|many|TRBJ1-1|TRBV7-9
CASSLDRNTEAFF
TGTGCCAGCAGCTTAGATCGGAACACTGAAGCTTTCTTT
>-|few|TRBJ2-6|TRBV18
CASSPGSGIYSGANVLTF
TGTGCCAGCTCACCAGGCTCTGGAATTTACTCTGGGGCCAACGTCCTGACTTTC
>TRBD1|-|TRBJ1-2|TRBV25-1
CASSPLGGTGYGYTF
TGTGCCAGCAGCCCACTGGGGGGGACAGGCTATGGCTACACCTTC
>-|few|TRBJ1-2|TRBV5-4
CASSLAPNARVRGYGYTF
TGTGCCAGCAGCTTGGCCCCTAACGCCAGGGTGCGGGGTTATGGCTACACCTTC
>TRBD1|few|TRBJ2-7|TRBV6-2/TRBV6-3
CASSYTRTGGYEQYF
TGTGCCAGCAGTTACACCCGGACAGGGGGCTACGAGCAGTACTTC
>TRBD2|-|TRBJ2-5|TRBV28
CASSLIEWSGREETQYF
TGTGCCAGCAGTTTAATTGAGTGGTCGGGGAGGGAAGAGACCCAGTACTTC
>-|-|TRBJ2-3|TRBV29-1
CSVEEGGGTGTDTQYF
TGCAGCGTTGAAGAGGGGGGTGGAACAGGGACAGATACGCAGTATTTT
>-|-|TRBJ2-6|TRBV23-1
CASSHPASGANVLTF
TGCGCCAGCAGTCACCCCGCCTCTGGGGCCAACGTCCTGACTTTC
>TRBD1|-|TRBJ2-2|TRBV7-9
CASSWTGFTGELFF
TGTGCCAGCAGCTGGACAGGTTTCACCGGGGAGCTGTTTTTT
>-|few|TRBJ2-5|TRBV5-5
CASKELEETQYF
TGTGCCAGCAAGGAACTGGAAGAGACCCAGTACTTC
>-|-|TRBJ2-3|TRBV20-1
CSASFTASTDTQYF
TGCAGTGCTAGTTTCACCGCTAGCACAGATACGCAGTATTTT
>TRBD2|-|TRBJ2-1|TRBV5-1
CASKIRGGTYNEQFF
TGCGCCAGCAAAATTCGGGGGGGCACGTACAATGAGCAGTTCTTC
>TRBD1|few|TRBJ2-3|TRBV7-8
CASSIQGSFVNTQYF
TGTGCCAGCAGCATACAGGGGTCCTTCGTAAATACGCAGTATTTT
>-|few|TRBJ2-2|TRBV24-1
CATMEGGNTGELFF
TGTGCCACCATGGAGGGAGGTAACACCGGGGAGCTGTTTTTT